What follows is one TCR beta chain and its context. Antigen: not known. The source of the sample is a study of T-cell memory formation after mild COVID-19. Study-wide findings and caveats: Contracting clones, day 15 to 85, had balanced CD4/CD8, and later expanders favored CD4+. CD8+ contracting clones occupied EMRA, while CD4+ ones occupied mainly CM and EM.

V was shortened by 1 base and J by 4 bases, with 10 bases between the two germline ends. The germline CDR1 and CDR2 sequences are SGHDN and FVKESK. CDR3 size: 14 residues. TCRdb processed the 5' RACE reads anew with MiXCR; each CDR3 protein has one entry. In the table there are fewer than 450,000 distinct CDR3 sequences, 24% of which are singletons. The chain carries TRBV14 and TRBJ1-1, with D possibly TRBD1 on 5 matching bases. This TCR was sampled from an adult woman who had mild COVID-19 (a few samples of this study predate the infection). Cell type and time point are not known. Sequencing used PBMCs or a T cell subset sorted from them (not recorded which). The CDR3 sequence: CASSQVGGATEAFF. DNA for the CDR3: TGTGCCAGCAGCCAAGTGGGGGGTGCCACTGAAGCTTTCTTT.